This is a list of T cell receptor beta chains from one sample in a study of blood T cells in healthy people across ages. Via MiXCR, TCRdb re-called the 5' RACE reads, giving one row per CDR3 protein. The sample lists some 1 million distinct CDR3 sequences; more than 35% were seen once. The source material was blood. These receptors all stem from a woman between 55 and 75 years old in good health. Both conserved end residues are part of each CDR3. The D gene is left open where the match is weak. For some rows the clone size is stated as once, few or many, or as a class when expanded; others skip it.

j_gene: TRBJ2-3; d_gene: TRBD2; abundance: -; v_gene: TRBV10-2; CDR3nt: TGCGCCAGCAGACCGGGACTAGCAATGGATACGCAGTATTTT; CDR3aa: CASRPGLAMDTQYF
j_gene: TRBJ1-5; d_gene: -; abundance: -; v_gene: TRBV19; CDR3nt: TGTGCCAGTACCCACGGAAATAGCAATCAGCCCCAGCATTTT; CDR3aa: CASTHGNSNQPQHF
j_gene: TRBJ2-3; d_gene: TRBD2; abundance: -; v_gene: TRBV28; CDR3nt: TGTGCCAGCACCCACAGTAGCGGGAGCACAGATACGCAGTATTTT; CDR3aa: CASTHSSGSTDTQYF
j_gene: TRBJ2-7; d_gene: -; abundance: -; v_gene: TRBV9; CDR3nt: TGTGCCAGCAGCGCCGGAATTGGTGGGGGGAACTACGAGCAGTACTTC; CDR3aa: CASSAGIGGGNYEQYF
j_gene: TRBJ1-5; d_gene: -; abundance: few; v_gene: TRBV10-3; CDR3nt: TGTGCCAGCAAGACTCCTAATAGCAATCAGCCCCAGCATTTT; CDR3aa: CASKTPNSNQPQHF
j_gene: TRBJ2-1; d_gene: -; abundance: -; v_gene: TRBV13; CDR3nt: -; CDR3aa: CASSTSPSGQDEQFF
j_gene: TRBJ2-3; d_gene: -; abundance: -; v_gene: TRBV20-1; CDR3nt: TGCAGTGCAAACCCCGGGACGGCCACAGATACGCAGTATTTT; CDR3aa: CSANPGTATDTQYF
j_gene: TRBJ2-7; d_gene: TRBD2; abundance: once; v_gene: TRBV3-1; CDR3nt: TGTGCCAGCAGCCAAGGCGGTGGGACTAGCGGGAGTGTCTCCTCCTACGAGCAGTACTTC; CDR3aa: CASSQGGGTSGSVSSYEQYF
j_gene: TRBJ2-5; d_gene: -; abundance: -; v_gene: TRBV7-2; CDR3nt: TGTGCCAGCAGACCGGGACGGATCCAAGAGACCCAGTACTTC; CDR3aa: CASRPGRIQETQYF
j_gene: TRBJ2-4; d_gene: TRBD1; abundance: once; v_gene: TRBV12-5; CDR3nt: TGTGCTAGTGGTTTGGTTGGGCCGGGGACAGGGGGGTACATTCAGTACTTC; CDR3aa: CASGLVGPGTGGYIQYF
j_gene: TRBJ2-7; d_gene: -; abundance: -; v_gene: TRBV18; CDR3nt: TGTGCCAGCTCACCTCCGGAGGGGGACGTGGGGGCCTACGAGCAGTACTTC; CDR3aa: CASSPPEGDVGAYEQYF
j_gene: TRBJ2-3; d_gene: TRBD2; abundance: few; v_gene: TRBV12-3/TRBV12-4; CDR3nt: TGTGCCAGCACCGGCGGGAGGGCCTCCGATACGCAGTATTTT; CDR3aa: CASTGGRASDTQYF
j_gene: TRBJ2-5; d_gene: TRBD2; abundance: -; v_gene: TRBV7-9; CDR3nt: TGTGCCAGCAGACGGACGACCGGGAGGAGCGAAGAGACCCAGTACTTC; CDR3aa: CASRRTTGRSEETQYF
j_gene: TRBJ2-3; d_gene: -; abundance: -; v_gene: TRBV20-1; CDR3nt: TGCAGTGCTAGAGAAACCATAACAGATACGCAGTATTTT; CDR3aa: CSARETITDTQYF
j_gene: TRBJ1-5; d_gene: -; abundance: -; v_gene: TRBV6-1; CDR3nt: TGTGCCAGCAGTGAAGGCCCGTTGGCCCCTCAGCCCCAGCATTTT; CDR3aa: CASSEGPLAPQPQHF
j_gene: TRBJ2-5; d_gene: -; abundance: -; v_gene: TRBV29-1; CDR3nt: TGCAGCGTTGTGGGTCGGGGCGACCAAGAGACCCAGTACTTC; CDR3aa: CSVVGRGDQETQYF
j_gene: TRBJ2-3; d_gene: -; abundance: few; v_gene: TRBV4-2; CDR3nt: TGTGCCAGCAGCCAAGAGGGCGGGATGAGCACAGATACGCAGTATTTT; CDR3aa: CASSQEGGMSTDTQYF
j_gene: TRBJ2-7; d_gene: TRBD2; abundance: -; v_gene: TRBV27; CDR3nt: TGTGCCAGCAGTTCAGCGGGATTTCCCTACGAGCAGTACTTC; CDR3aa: CASSSAGFPYEQYF
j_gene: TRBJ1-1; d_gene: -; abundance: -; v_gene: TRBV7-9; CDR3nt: TGTGCCAGCAGCCCTACCGATCGAGGAACTGAAGCTTTCTTT; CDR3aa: CASSPTDRGTEAFF
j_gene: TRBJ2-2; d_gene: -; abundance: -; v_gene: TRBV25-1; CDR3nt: TGTGCCAGCAGTTTTGCAGGGTCCACCGGGGAGCTGTTTTTT; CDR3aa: CASSFAGSTGELFF
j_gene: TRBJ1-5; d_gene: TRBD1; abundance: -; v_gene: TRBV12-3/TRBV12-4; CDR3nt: TGTGCCAGCAGCACTAGACAGGGACCTACGACTTATAGCAATCAGCCCCAGCATTTT; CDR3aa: CASSTRQGPTTYSNQPQHF
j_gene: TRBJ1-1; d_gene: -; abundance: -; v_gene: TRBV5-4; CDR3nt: TGTGCCAGCAGCTTGGTGACAGACTGGAACACTGAAGCTTTCTTT; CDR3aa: CASSLVTDWNTEAFF
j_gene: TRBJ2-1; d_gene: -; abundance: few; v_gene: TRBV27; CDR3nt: TGTGCCAGCAGTTTATACGCTAGGAATGAGCAGTTCTTC; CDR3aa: CASSLYARNEQFF
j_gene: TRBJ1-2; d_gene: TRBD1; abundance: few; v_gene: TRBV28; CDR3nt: TGTGCCAGCAGTTTACCGGGACAGGGGGCGCGAACCCATGGCTACACCTTC; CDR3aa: CASSLPGQGARTHGYTF
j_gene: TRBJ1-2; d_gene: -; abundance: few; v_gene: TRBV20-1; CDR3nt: TGCAGTGCTAGAGCTATGGGAGGCGGCTACACCTTC; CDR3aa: CSARAMGGGYTF
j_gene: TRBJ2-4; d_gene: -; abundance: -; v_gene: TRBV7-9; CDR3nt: TGTGCCAGCAGCTTAGTGGTGGGGGTTGGCAACATTCAGTACTTC; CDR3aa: CASSLVVGVGNIQYF
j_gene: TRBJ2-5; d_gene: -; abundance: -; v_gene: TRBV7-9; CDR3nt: TGTGCCAGCAGCATGGGGATAGAGAGGGAGACCCAGTACTTC; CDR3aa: CASSMGIERETQYF
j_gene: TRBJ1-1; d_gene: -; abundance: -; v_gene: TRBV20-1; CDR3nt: TGCAGTGCTAAAAGATCGGTGAACACTGAAGCTTTCTTT; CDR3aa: CSAKRSVNTEAFF
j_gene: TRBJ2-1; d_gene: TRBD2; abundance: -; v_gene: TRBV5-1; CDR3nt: TGCGCCAGCAGCTTTCTAGCGGGGAACTCCTACAATGAGCAGTTCTTC; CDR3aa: CASSFLAGNSYNEQFF
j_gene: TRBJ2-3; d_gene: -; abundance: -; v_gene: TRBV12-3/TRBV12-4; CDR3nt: TGTACCAGCAGTCCCAGCGGAAAGGACACAGATGCGCAGTATTTT; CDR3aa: CTSSPSGKDTDAQYF
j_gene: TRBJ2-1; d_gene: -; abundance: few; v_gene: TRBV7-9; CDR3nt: TGTGCCAGCAGTTCAGCCGTGGGTGAGCAGTTCTTC; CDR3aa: CASSSAVGEQFF
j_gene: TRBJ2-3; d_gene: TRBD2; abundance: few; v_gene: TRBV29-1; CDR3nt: TGCAGCGCAGAGATAGCGGGAATGACAGATACGCAGTATTTT; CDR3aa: CSAEIAGMTDTQYF
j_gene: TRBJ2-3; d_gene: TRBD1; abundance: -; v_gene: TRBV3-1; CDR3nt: TGTGCCAGCAGCCCAAGTTCCTTCGACAGGGTTATTAGAAATACGCAGTATTTT; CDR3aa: CASSPSSFDRVIRNTQYF
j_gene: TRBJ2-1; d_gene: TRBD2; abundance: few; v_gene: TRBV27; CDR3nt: TGTGCCAGCAGTACGACTAGCGGGAGGGTTGCTGAGCAGTTCTTC; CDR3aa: CASSTTSGRVAEQFF
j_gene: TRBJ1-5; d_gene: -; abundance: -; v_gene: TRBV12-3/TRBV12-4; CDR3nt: TGTGCCAGCAGGGCCGGGACACCTAATCAGCCCCAGCATTTT; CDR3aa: CASRAGTPNQPQHF
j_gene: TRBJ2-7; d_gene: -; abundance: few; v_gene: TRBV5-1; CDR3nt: TGCGCCAGCAGCTTGGACTACGGGGGTTCAGACGAGCAGTACTTC; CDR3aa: CASSLDYGGSDEQYF
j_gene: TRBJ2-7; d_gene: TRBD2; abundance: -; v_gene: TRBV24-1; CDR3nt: TGTGCCACCAGCCCCGGGACTAGAGCTTCTTGGGACTACGAGCAGTACTTC; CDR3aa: CATSPGTRASWDYEQYF
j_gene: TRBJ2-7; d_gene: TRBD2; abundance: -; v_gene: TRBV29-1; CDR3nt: TGCAGCGTTGAGGAGAGCGGGAGGGGCTCCTACGAGCAGTACTTC; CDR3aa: CSVEESGRGSYEQYF
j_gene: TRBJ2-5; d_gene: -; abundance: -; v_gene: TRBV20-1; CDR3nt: TGCAGTGCTAACGGGGGGCTCCGGGGGACCCAGTACTTC; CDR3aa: CSANGGLRGTQYF
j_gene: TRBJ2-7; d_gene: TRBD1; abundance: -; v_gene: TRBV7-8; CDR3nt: TGTGCCAGCAGCCCCTGGACAGGGACGGGGGAGCAGTACTTC; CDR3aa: CASSPWTGTGEQYF
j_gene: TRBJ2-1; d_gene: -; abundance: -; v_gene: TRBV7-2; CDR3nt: TGTGCCAGCAGCTCAATAATGGGCTACAATGAGCAGTTCTTC; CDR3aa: CASSSIMGYNEQFF
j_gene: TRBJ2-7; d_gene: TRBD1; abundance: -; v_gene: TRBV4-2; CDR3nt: TGTGCCAGCAGCCAAGTGGGACAGTCCTCCTACGAGCAGTACTTC; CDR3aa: CASSQVGQSSYEQYF
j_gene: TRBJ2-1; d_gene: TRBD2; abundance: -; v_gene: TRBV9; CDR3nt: TGTGCCAGCAGAAGCAGCGGGAACAATGAGCAGTTCTTC; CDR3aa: CASRSSGNNEQFF
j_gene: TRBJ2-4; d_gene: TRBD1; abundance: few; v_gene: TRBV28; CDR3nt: TGTGCCAGCAGTTTCAGGGGGCAGGGTAGGAACATTCAGTACTTC; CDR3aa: CASSFRGQGRNIQYF
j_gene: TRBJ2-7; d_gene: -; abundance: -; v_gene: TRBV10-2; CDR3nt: TGCGCCAGCATGCCGGGACCGCCTACCTACGAGCAGTACTTC; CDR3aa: CASMPGPPTYEQYF
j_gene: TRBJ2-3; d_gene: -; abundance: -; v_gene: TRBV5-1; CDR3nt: TGCGCCAGCAGCTTGGATCAGGGCACAGATACGCAGTATTTT; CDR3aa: CASSLDQGTDTQYF
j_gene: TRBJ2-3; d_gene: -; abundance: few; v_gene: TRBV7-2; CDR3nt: TGTGCCAGCAGCTACTTAACGGGACAATTCACAGATACGCAGTATTTT; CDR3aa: CASSYLTGQFTDTQYF
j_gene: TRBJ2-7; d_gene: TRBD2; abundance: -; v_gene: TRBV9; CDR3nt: TGTGCCAGCAGCGAGGCAGCGGGATCGACCTACGAGCAGTACTTC; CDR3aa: CASSEAAGSTYEQYF
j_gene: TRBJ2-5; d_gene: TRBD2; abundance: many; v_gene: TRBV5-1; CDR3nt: TGCGCCAGCAGCCAACTAGCGGGAGGGGAGACCCAGTACTTC; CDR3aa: CASSQLAGGETQYF
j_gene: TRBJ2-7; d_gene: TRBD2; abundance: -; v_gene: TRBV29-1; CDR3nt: TGCAGCGTTGAAGGTGGGACTAGCGGAATGAAAGCCTACGAGCAGTACTTC; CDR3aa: CSVEGGTSGMKAYEQYF
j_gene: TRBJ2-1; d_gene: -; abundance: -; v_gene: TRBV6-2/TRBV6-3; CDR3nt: TGTGCCAGCAGAAACAGACACGATGAGCAGTTCTTC; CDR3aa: CASRNRHDEQFF
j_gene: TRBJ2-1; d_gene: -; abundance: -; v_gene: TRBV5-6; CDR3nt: TGTGCCAGCAGCTGGACCCCCGGAGAATACAATGAGCAGTTCTTC; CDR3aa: CASSWTPGEYNEQFF
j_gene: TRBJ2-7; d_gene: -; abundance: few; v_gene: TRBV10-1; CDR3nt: TGCGCCAGTAGCAGCGACGGGAGTAGCGACGAGCAGTACTTC; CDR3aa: CASSSDGSSDEQYF
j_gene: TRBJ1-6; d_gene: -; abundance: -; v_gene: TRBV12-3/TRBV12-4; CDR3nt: TGTGCCAGCAGTTTAACTCGGGACTCACCCCTCCACTTT; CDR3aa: CASSLTRDSPLHF